The clone carrying this T cell receptor (beta chain) came up a few times. The assay was immunoSEQ multiplex PCR, and TCRdb's table has in-frame clones only and misses some. The sample consists of 13,000 or so clones, approximately 71% of them appearing once. The sample is drawn from a study of tumor-infiltrating lymphocytes in localized non-small cell lung cancer. Germline V gene sequence: CDR1 MNHNS, CDR2 SASEGT. V was pared by 7 bases and J by 3 bases, with 10 bases between. The length of the CDR3 is 13 residues. The V call is TRBV6-1, the J call TRBJ1-5, with D tentatively TRBD1 (6 bases). Sequenced material: uninvolved lung tissue not adjacent to the tumor. The clonotype originates from a human donor with non-small cell lung cancer. CDR3 in DNA: TGTGCCAGCACCAGGGGCTACAATCAGCCCCAGCATTTT. Protein: CASTRGYNQPQHF.